This TCR beta chain is drawn from a study of early T cells in non-severe SARS-CoV-2 infection. Turning to the study itself: Sequencing targeted bulk RNA from unsorted whole blood, leaving chains unpaired.

Unique molecular identifiers tagged individual cDNA molecules. TCRdb recomputed calls from the 5' RACE reads with MiXCR, one row per CDR3 protein. This table holds roughly 60,000 distinct CDR3 sequences, roughly 5.3% found once. General observations from the study: Private and CD4 specificities were missed by VDJdb matching, skewed to anti-spike CD8.

The CDR3 extends over 12 amino acids. V was clipped by 4 bases and J by 10 bases, with 11 bases between them. CDR1 MNHNS and CDR2 SASEGT come from the germline V gene. This clonotype was counted at least ten times. Its specificity is unknown. Sequencing was performed on whole blood. The chain carries TRBV6-1 and TRBJ2-4; D uncertain. The receptor was isolated from an adult who was a healthcare worker with PCR-confirmed SARS-CoV-2 infection or an uninfected control (not recorded which). The CDR3 nucleotides read TGTGCCAGCAGTGTTCGCAACGGGATTCAGTACTTC. It specifies CASSVRNGIQYF.